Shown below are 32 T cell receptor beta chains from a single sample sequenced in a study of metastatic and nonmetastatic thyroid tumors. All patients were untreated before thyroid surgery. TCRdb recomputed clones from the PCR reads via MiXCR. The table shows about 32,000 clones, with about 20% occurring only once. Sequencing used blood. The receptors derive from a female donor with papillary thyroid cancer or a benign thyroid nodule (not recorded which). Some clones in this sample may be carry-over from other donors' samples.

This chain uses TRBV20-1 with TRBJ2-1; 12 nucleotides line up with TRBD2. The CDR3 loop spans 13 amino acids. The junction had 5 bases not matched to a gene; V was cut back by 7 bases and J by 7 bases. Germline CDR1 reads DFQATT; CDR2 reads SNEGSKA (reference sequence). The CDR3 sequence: CSGDGTSGNEQFF. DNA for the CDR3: TGCAGTGGAGACGGGACTAGCGGGAATGAGCAGTTCTTC.

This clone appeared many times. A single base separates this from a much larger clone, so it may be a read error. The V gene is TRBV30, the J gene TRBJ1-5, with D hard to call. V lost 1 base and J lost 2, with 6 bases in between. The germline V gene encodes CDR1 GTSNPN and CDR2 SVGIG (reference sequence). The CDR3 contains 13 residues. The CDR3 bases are TGTGCCTGGAGTGCCCTCGGCAATCAGCCCCAGCATTTT. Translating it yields CAWSALGNQPQHF. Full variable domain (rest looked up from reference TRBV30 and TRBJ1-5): SQTIHQWPATLVQPVGSPLSLECTVEGTSNPNLYWYRQAAGRGLQLLFYSVGIGQISSEVPQNLSASRPQDRQFILSSKKLLLSDSGFYLCAWSALGNQPQHFGDGTRLSIL.

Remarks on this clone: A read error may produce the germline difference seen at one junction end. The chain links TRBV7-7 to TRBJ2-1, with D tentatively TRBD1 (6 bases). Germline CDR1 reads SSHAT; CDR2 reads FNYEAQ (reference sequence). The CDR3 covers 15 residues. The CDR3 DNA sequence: TGTGCTAGCAGCTCAACGGACAGCTCCTACAATGAGCAGTTCTTC. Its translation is CASSSTDSSYNEQFF.

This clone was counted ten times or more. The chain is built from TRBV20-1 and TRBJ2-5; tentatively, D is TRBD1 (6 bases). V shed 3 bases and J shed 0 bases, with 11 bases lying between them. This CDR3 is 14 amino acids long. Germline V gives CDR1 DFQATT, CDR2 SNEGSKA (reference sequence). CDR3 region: CSARAGQNQETQYF. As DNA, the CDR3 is TGCAGTGCTAGGGCTGGACAGAACCAAGAGACCCAGTACTTC.

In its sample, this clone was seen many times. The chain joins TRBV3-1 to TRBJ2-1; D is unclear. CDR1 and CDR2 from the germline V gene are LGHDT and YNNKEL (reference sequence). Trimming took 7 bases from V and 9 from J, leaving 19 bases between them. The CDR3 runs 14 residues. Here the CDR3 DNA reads TGTGCCAGCAACCAGGCTGCCACCAGAACTGAGCAGTTCTTC. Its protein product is CASNQAATRTEQFF.

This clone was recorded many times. In nucleotides, the CDR3 is TGTGCCAGCAGCTTGGGCACAGATACGCAGTATTTT. Its translation is CASSLGTDTQYF. The chain joins TRBV7-3 to TRBJ2-3; D ambiguous. From germline, CDR1 is SGHTA and CDR2 FQGTGA. V lost 3 bases and J 1 base, leaving 2 bases between the germline ends. This CDR3 spans 12 amino acids. Full variable domain (outside the CDR3, taken from reference TRBV7-3 and TRBJ2-3): GAGVSQTPSNKVTEKGKYVELRCDPISGHTALYWYRQSLGQGPEFLIYFQGTGAADDSGLPNDRFFAVRPEGSVSTLKIQRTERGDSAVYLCASSLGTDTQYFGPGTRLTVL.

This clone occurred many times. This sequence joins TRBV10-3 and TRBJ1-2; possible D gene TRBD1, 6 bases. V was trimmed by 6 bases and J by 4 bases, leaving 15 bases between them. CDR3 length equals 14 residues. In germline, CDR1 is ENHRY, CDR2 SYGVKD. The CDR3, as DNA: TGTGCCATCAGCGAAACAGGGACTTCCTATGGCTACACCTTC. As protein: CAISETGTSYGYTF.

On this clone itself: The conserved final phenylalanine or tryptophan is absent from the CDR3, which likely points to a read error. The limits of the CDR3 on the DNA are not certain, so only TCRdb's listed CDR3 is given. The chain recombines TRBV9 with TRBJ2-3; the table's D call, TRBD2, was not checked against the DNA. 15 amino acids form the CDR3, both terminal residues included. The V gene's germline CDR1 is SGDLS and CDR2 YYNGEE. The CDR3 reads CASSSRLSSTDTQNH.

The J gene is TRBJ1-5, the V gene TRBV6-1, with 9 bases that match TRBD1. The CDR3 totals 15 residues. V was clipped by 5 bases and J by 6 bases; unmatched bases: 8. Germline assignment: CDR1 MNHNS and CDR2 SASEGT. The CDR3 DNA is TGTGCCAGCAGTCCCCGGGACAGGGCGGTTCAGCCCCAGCATTTT. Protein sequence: CASSPRDRAVQPQHF.

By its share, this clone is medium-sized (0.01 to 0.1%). CDR3 loop: CASSYQRGNNEQFF. The CDR3 nucleotides are TGTGCCAGCAGTTACCAGCGGGGTAACAATGAGCAGTTCTTC. The chain recombines TRBV6-5 with TRBJ2-1; 7 nucleotides line up with TRBD2. The CDR3 runs to 14 residues. The germline V gene has CDR1 MNHEY and CDR2 SVGAGI. Trimming removed 2 bases from V and 5 bases from J; junction bases left unmatched: 3.

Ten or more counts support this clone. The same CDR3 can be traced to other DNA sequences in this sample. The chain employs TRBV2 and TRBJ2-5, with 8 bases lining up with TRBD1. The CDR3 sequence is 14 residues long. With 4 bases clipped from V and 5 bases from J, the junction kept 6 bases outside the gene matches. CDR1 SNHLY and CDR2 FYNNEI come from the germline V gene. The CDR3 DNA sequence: TGTGCCAGCAGTGGGACAGGGTCAGGGGAGACCCAGTACTTC. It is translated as CASSGTGSGETQYF.

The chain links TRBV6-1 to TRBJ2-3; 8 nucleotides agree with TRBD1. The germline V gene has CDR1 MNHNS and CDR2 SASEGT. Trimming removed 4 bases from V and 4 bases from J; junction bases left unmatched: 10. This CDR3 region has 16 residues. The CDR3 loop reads CASSVLGQGAADTQYF. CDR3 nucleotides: TGTGCCAGCAGTGTTCTAGGCCAGGGGGCAGCAGATACGCAGTATTTT.

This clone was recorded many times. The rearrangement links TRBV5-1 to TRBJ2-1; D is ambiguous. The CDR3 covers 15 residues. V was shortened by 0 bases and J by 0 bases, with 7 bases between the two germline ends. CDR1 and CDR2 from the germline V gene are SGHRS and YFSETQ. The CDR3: CASSLGAGSYNEQFF. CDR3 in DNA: TGCGCCAGCAGCTTGGGGGCAGGCTCCTACAATGAGCAGTTCTTC.

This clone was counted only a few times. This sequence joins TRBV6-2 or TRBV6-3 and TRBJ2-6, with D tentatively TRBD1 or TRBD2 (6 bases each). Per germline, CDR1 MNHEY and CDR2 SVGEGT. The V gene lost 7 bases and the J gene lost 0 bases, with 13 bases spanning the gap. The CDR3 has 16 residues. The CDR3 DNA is TGTGCCAGCACAGAACAGGGACTCTCTGGGGCCAACGTCCTGACTTTC. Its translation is CASTEQGLSGANVLTF.

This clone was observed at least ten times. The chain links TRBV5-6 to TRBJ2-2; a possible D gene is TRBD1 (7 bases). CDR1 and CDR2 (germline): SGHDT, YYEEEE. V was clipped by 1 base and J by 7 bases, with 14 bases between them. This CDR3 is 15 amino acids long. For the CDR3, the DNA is TGTGCCAGCAGCTTGCTCACAGGGGAGGTCGGGGAGCTGTTTTTT. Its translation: CASSLLTGEVGELFF.

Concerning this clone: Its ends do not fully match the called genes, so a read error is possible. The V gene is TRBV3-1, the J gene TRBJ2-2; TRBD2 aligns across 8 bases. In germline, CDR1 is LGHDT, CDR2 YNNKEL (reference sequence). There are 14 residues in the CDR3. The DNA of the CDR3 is TGTGCCAGCCGACGTAGCGGGGTGGCCGGTGAGCTGTTTTTT. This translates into CASRRSGVAGELFF.

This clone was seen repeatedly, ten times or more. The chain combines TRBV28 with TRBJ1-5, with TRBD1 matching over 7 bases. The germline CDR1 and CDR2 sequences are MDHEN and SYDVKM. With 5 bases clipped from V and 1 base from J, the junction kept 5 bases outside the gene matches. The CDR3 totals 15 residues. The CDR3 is CASSRLDRSNQPQHF. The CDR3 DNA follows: TGTGCCAGCAGTCGGCTGGACAGGAGCAATCAGCCCCAGCATTTT.

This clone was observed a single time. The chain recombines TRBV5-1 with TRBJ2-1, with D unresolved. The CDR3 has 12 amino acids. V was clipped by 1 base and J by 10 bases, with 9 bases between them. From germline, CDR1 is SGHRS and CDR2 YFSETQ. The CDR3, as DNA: TGCGCCAGCAGCTTGACGGAAGGAGAGCAGTTCTTC. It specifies CASSLTEGEQFF.

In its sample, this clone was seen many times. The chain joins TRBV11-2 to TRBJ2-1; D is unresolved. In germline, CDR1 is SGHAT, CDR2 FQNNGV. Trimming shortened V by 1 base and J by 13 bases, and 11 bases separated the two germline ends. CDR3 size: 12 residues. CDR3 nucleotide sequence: TGTGCCAGCAGCTTAGGGGTTTCAGAACAGTTCTTC. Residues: CASSLGVSEQFF. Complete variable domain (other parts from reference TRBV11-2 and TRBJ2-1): EAGVAQSPRYKIIEKRQSVAFWCNPISGHATLYWYQQILGQGPKLLIQFQNNGVVDDSQLPKDRFSAERLKGVDSTLKIQPAKLEDSAVYLCASSLGVSEQFFGPGTRLTVL.

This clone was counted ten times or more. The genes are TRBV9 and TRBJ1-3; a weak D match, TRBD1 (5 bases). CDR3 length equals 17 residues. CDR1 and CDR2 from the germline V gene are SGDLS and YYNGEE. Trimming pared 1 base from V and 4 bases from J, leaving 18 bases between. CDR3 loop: CASSVRGTASSGNTIYF. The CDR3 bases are TGTGCCAGCAGCGTAAGAGGGACGGCCAGCTCGGGAAACACCATATATTTT. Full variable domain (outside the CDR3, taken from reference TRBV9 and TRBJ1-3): DSGVTQTPKHLITATGQRVTLRCSPRSGDLSVYWYQQSLDQGLQFLIQYYNGEERAKGNILERFSAQQFPDLHSELNLSSLELGDSALYFCASSVRGTASSGNTIYFGEGSWLTVV.

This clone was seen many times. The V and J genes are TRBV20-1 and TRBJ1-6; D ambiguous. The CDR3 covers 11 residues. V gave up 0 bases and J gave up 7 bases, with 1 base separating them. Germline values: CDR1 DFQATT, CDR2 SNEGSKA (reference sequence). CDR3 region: CSARENSPLHF. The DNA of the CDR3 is TGCAGTGCTAGAGAAAATTCACCCCTCCACTTT.

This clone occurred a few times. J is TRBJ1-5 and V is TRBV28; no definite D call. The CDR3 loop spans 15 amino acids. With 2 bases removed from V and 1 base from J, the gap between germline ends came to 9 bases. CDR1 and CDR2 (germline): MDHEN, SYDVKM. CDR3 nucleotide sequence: TGTGCCAGCAGTTTAAGGGAACAGAGCAATCAGCCCCAGCATTTT. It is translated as CASSLREQSNQPQHF.

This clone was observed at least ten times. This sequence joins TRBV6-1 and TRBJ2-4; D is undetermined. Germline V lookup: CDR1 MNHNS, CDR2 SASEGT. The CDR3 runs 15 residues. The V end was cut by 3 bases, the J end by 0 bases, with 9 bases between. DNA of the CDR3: TGTGCCAGCAGTGACAGCTCCGCAGCCAAAAACATTCAGTACTTC. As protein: CASSDSSAAKNIQYF.

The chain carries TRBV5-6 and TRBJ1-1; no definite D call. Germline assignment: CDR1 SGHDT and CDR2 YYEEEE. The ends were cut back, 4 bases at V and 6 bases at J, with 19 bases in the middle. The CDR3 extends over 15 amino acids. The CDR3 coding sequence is TGTGCCAGCAGCCCCCACCGGGCCGCTATCCCTGAAGCTTTCTTT. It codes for CASSPHRAAIPEAFF.

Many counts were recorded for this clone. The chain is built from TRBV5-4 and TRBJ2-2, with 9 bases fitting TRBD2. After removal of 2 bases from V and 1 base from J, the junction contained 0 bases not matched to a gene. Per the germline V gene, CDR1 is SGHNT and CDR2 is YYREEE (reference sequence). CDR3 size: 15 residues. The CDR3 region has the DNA TGTGCCAGCAGCTTTAGCGGGGGGAACACCGGGGAGCTGTTTTTT. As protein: CASSFSGGNTGELFF. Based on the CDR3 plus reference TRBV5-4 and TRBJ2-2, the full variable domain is ETGVTQSPTHLIKTRGQQVTLRCSSQSGHNTVSWYQQALGQGPQFIFQYYREEENGRGNFPPRFSGLQFPNYSSELNVNALELDDSALYLCASSFSGGNTGELFFGEGSRLTVL.

The CDR3 loop reads CASSLGRDNEQFF. In nucleotides, the CDR3 is TGCGCCAGCAGCTTGGGACGGGACAATGAGCAGTTCTTC. The rearrangement joins TRBV5-1 to TRBJ2-1; D gene uncertain. The V gene lost 0 bases and the J gene lost 5 bases, with 6 bases spanning the gap. CDR3 length equals 13 residues. Germline V gene lookup returns CDR1 SGHRS and CDR2 YFSETQ.

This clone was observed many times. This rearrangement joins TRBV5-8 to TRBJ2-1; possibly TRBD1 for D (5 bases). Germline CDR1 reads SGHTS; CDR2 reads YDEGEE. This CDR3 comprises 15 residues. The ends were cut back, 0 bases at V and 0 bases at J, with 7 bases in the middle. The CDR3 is CASSLDRSSYNEQFF. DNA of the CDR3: TGTGCCAGCAGCTTGGACAGGAGCTCCTACAATGAGCAGTTCTTC. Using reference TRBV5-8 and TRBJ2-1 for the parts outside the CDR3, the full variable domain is EAGVTQSPTHLIKTRGQQATLRCSPISGHTSVYWYQQALGLGLQFLLWYDEGEERNRGNFPPRFSGRQFPNYSSELNVNALELEDSALYLCASSLDRSSYNEQFFGPGTRLTVL.

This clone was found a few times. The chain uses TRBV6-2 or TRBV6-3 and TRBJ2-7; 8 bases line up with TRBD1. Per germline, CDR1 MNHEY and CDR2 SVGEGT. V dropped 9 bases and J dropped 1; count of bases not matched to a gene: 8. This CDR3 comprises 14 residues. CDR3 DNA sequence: TGTGCCAGTTGGCAGGGGGCAAATTCCTACGAGCAGTACTTC. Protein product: CASWQGANSYEQYF.

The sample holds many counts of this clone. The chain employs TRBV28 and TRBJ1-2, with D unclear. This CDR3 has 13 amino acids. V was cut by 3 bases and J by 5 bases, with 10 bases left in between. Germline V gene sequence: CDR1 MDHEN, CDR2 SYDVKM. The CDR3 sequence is CASSFSELYGYTF. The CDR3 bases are TGTGCCAGCAGTTTTAGCGAATTATATGGCTACACCTTC.

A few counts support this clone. The CDR3 is CASSRQTDSPLHF. The CDR3 DNA reads as TGTGCCAGTAGCCGACAGACAGATTCACCCCTCCACTTT. V usage is TRBV19 and J usage is TRBJ1-6, with a possible D match to TRBD1 (5 bases). The length of the CDR3 is 13 residues. With 6 bases removed from V and 8 bases from J, the gap between germline ends came to 11 bases. Germline loops: CDR1 LNHDA, CDR2 SQIVND (reference sequence). The full variable domain, in which reference TRBV19 and TRBJ1-6 provide the parts outside the CDR3, is DGGITQSPKYLFRKEGQNVTLSCEQNLNHDAMYWYRQDPGQGLRLIYYSQIVNDFQKGDIAEGYSVSREKKESFPLTVTSAQKNPTAFYLCASSRQTDSPLHFGNGTRLTVT.

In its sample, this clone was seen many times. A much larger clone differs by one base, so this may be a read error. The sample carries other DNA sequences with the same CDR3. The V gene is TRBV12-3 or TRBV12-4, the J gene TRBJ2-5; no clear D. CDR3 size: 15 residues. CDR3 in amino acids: CASSLVQTKEETQYF. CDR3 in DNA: TGTGCCAGCAGCTTAGTACAGACGAAAGAAGAGACCCAGTACTTC.

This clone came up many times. CDR3 nucleotides: TGCAGTGCTTCAAGGGGACTACTGGGAGAGCAGTTCTTC. Residues: CSASRGLLGEQFF. This rearrangement joins TRBV20-1 to TRBJ2-1, with TRBD2 matching over 7 bases. CDR1 and CDR2 from the germline V gene are DFQATT and SNEGSKA (reference sequence). There are 13 residues in the CDR3. The J segment lost 10 bases and the V segment lost 5 bases, leaving 11 bases of the junction unmatched.